Each of the 23 T cell receptor beta chains below was sequenced from the same sample in a study of read filtering for tumor transcriptome and immune sequencing. The library was built from roughly 400 ng RNA with molecular barcoded adaptors for alpha/delta and beta/gamma chains. TCRdb re-analysed the reads in MiXCR, keeping a single row per CDR3 protein. The data contain about 2,500 distinct CDR3 sequences, 50% to 80% of them seen just once; the ten biggest clones take up approximately 26%. What was sequenced was a population of CD138-negative cells sorted from bone marrow. The receptors shown here come from a donor aged 40 or over with multiple myeloma. This table probably holds off-target reads from a library built for another chain.

The V and J genes are TRBV29-1 and TRBJ2-4, with D tentatively TRBD2 (5 bases). This CDR3 is built from 11 residues. Germline loops: CDR1 SQVTM, CDR2 ANQGSEA. V lost 5 bases and J 6 bases, leaving 8 bases between the germline ends. The CDR3 protein is CSVFEGNIQYF. The CDR3 DNA reads TGCAGCGTTTTCGAGGGAAACATTCAGTACTTC.

In its sample, this clonotype was seen a few times. One end of the junction varies from germline; a read error may be responsible. Here the CDR3 DNA reads TGTGCCAGCATGGAGATATCTAATTCGCCCCTCCACTTT. It yields the protein CASMEISNSPLHF. The chain recombines TRBV27 with TRBJ1-6; D is uncertain. This CDR3 is 13 amino acids long. Germline values: CDR1 MNHEY, CDR2 SMNVEV (reference sequence).

This clonotype was detected only a few times. This chain joins TRBV29-1 and TRBJ1-1, with D possibly TRBD1 on 5 matching bases. CDR1 is SQVTM and CDR2 is ANQGSEA in the germline V gene. Trimming cost V 1 base and J 11 bases, with 20 bases left between them. The CDR3 contains 14 residues. The CDR3, as DNA: TGCAGCGTTGAAGTTGACTCCGGGACTTACGGGGCTTTCTTT. This codes for CSVEVDSGTYGAFF.

The chain links TRBV29-1 to TRBJ2-1, with TRBD2 matching 9 bases. The CDR3 totals 17 residues. The germline V gene encodes CDR1 SQVTM and CDR2 ANQGSEA. J gave up 2 bases and V 4 bases, and 12 bases lay outside the gene matches. Written as DNA, the CDR3 is TGCAGCGTTGGAACCTATAGCGGGAGAGGTCCCTACAATGAGCAGTTCTTC. Protein product: CSVGTYSGRGPYNEQFF.

The chain recombines TRBV20-1 with TRBJ2-7, with D uncertain. Germline V CDR1 and CDR2: DFQATT, SNEGSKA (reference sequence). The CDR3 loop spans 13 amino acids. Trimming removed 3 bases at V and 3 bases at J, with 12 bases between. CDR3 amino acids: CSASGQVDYEQYF. The CDR3 region has the DNA TGCAGTGCTAGTGGGCAGGTCGACTACGAGCAGTACTTC.

The chain combines TRBV20-1 with TRBJ2-1, with 9 bases aligning to TRBD2. The germline V gene encodes CDR1 DFQATT and CDR2 SNEGSKA (reference sequence). There are 14 residues in the CDR3. With V trimmed by 5 bases and J by 0 bases, 2 bases remained unmatched. The CDR3 region is CSAYSGSSYNEQFF. Written as DNA, the CDR3 is TGCAGTGCTTATAGCGGGAGCTCCTACAATGAGCAGTTCTTC.

The rearrangement joins TRBV28 to TRBJ2-1; TRBD1 aligns across 8 bases. V shed 6 bases and J 9 bases; nucleotides not matched to a gene: 7. Germline lookup yields CDR1 MDHEN and CDR2 SYDVKM. CDR3 length: 13 amino acids. CDR3 DNA sequence: TGTGCCAGCAGGAGGACAGGGTTGGCTGAGCAGTTCTTC. The encoded protein is CASRRTGLAEQFF. The full variable domain, completed using reference TRBV28 and TRBJ2-1, is DVKVTQSSRYLVKRTGEKVFLECVQDMDHENMFWYRQDPGLGLRLIYFSYDVKMKEKGDIPEGYSVSREKKERFSLILESASTNQTSMYLCASRRTGLAEQFFGPGTRLTVL.

The chain recombines TRBV6-5 with TRBJ2-1, with 12 bases fitting TRBD2. This CDR3 region has 16 residues. The V segment lost 5 bases and the J segment 7 bases; nucleotides outside the gene matches: 9. Germline CDR1 MNHEY, CDR2 SVGAGI. In DNA form, the CDR3 reads TGTGCCAGCAGTCCTACTAGCGGGGGGCTCAGAAATGAGCAGTTCTTC. Its protein product is CASSPTSGGLRNEQFF.

The gene calls are TRBV7-9 and TRBJ2-7; D remains ambiguous. The CDR3 length is 13 residues. Germline V gene data show CDR1 as SEHNR and CDR2 as FQNEAQ (reference sequence). V lost 1 base to trimming and J lost 3 bases, with 7 bases between them. The CDR3 region is CASSLVESYEQYF. The CDR3 bases are TGTGCCAGCAGCTTAGTAGAGAGCTACGAGCAGTACTTC.

Points on this clonotype: Mismatch with germline at one junction end may stem from a read error. J is TRBJ2-4 and V is TRBV7-8, with TRBD1 matching 8 bases. The CDR3 consists of 17 residues. Per the germline V gene, CDR1 is SGHVS and CDR2 is FQNEAQ. The DNA for the CDR3 is TGTGCCTGCAGCTTAGGTTTTCGGGGACAGGAGAAAAACATTCGGTACTTC. This encodes CACSLGFRGQEKNIRYF.

CDR3 in DNA: TGCGCCAGCAGCTTGAGCTCAGGAGTTTACAATGAGCAGTTCTTC. It codes for CASSLSSGVYNEQFF. J is TRBJ2-1 and V is TRBV5-1; D unclear. The CDR3 consists of 15 residues. The V gene's germline CDR1 is SGHRS and CDR2 YFSETQ. V dropped 1 base and J dropped 4 bases, with 12 bases sitting between them.

V and J are TRBV7-2 and TRBJ2-3; 7 bases are shared with TRBD1. The length of the CDR3 is 14 residues. CDR1 SGHTA and CDR2 FQGNSA come from the germline V gene. Trimming took 3 bases from V and 3 from J; bases not matched to a gene: 3. CDR3: CASSFWDRTDTQYF. The CDR3 nucleotides are TGTGCCAGCAGCTTTTGGGACAGAACAGATACGCAGTATTTT.

V and J are TRBV28 and TRBJ2-5, with a weak D call TRBD2 (5 bases). The CDR3 totals 12 residues. Trimming removed 2 bases at V and 5 bases at J, with 6 bases between. Germline V gives CDR1 MDHEN, CDR2 SYDVKM. CDR3 residues: CASSLRGETQYF. The CDR3 DNA follows: TGTGCCAGCAGTTTAAGAGGGGAGACCCAGTACTTC.

This chain links TRBV29-1 with TRBJ1-2; 7 positions match TRBD1. Germline CDR1 and CDR2: SQVTM and ANQGSEA. The CDR3 sequence is 14 residues long. Trimming took 0 bases from V and 4 from J; bases not matched to a gene: 5. CDR3 protein: CSVEDPTGLYGYTF. CDR3 DNA: TGCAGCGTTGAAGATCCGACAGGGCTCTATGGCTACACCTTC.

The V and J genes are TRBV4-1 and TRBJ1-1; no clear D. Looked up from germline, CDR1 is MGHRA and CDR2 is YSYEKL. V lost 0 bases, J lost 0 bases, and 5 bases lay in between. The CDR3 spans 14 residues. CDR3 DNA sequence: TGCGCCAGCAGCCAAGAGCGGGTGAACACTGAAGCTTTCTTT. Residues: CASSQERVNTEAFF.

V is TRBV20-1 and J is TRBJ2-7, with unresolved D. CDR1 and CDR2 from the germline V gene are DFQATT and SNEGSKA (reference sequence). V was clipped by 3 bases and J by 0 bases, with 6 bases between them. The CDR3 totals 12 residues. The CDR3 reads CSARPGSYEQYF. The CDR3 DNA reads as TGCAGTGCTAGGCCGGGCTCCTACGAGCAGTACTTC.

The V gene is TRBV28, the J gene TRBJ1-2; D is perhaps TRBD1 (5 bases). This CDR3 has 13 amino acids. Germline values: CDR1 MDHEN, CDR2 SYDVKM. V dropped 7 bases and J dropped 1 base, with 10 bases sitting between them. The CDR3 bases are TGTGCCAGCACCGCCGGGGGTAACTATGGCTACACCTTC. It is translated as CASTAGGNYGYTF.

This clonotype ranks as large. The chain links TRBV5-1 to TRBJ1-1, with TRBD1 as a possible D gene (5 bases). V was clipped by 0 bases and J by 6 bases, with 12 bases between them. The CDR3 consists of 14 residues. CDR1 is SGHRS and CDR2 is YFSETQ in the germline V gene. The CDR3 nucleotides read TGCGCCAGCAGCTTGGAAGCAGGGCGGGCTGAAGCTTTCTTT. It specifies CASSLEAGRAEAFF.

A single count supports this clonotype. J is TRBJ1-5 and V is TRBV28; D not resolved. The CDR3 spans 12 residues. Germline V gene data show CDR1 as MDHEN and CDR2 as SYDVKM. Trimming stripped 7 bases from V and 6 bases from J, with 10 bases between. The CDR3 nucleotides are TGTGCCAGCACCTGGGGTACTCAGCCCCAGCATTTT. Its protein is CASTWGTQPQHF.

V is TRBV28 and J is TRBJ2-1; D gene ambiguous. Germline CDR1 is MDHEN and CDR2 is SYDVKM. V was pared by 3 bases and J by 2 bases, with 8 bases between. CDR3 length equals 14 residues. The CDR3 protein is CASSLGGAYNEQFF. DNA of the CDR3: TGTGCCAGCAGTTTGGGTGGTGCCTACAATGAGCAGTTCTTC.

The V and J genes are TRBV7-3 and TRBJ2-1, with 9 bases aligning to TRBD2. V lost 5 bases, J lost 7 bases, and 12 bases stayed unmatched. Germline V gives CDR1 SGHTA, CDR2 FQGTGA. This CDR3 contains 16 residues. The CDR3 DNA reads as TGTGCCAGCAGCCAATTATATACTAGCGGGTCTAATGAGCAGTTCTTC. Translating it yields CASSQLYTSGSNEQFF.

The chain carries TRBV7-9 and TRBJ2-7, with TRBD2 matching over 8 bases. Germline values: CDR1 SEHNR, CDR2 FQNEAQ (reference sequence). The trim removed 1 base at V and 2 bases at J, leaving 10 bases unmatched. The CDR3 extends over 17 amino acids. The CDR3 sequence is CASSLVGPPGGAYEQYF. For the CDR3, the DNA is TGTGCCAGCAGCTTAGTGGGACCCCCGGGGGGGGCCTACGAGCAGTACTTC.

A remark on this clonotype: The CDR3 ends on some other residue instead of the conserved phenylalanine or tryptophan, so this is likely a read error. The DNA for the CDR3 is TGTGCCATCAGTGATTTTCCCTTGACTAGCGGGAGGGGAGGTGAGCAGTTCCTC. As protein: CAISDFPLTSGRGGEQFL. The J gene is TRBJ2-1, the V gene TRBV24-1; TRBD2 matches at 14 bases. The CDR3 covers 18 residues. Germline CDR1 KGHDR, CDR2 SFDVKD.